This is a list of T cell receptor beta chains from one sample in a study of blood T cell repertoires in COVID-19. Here immunoSEQ multiplex PCR was the method, and the copy in TCRdb shows in-frame clones only, minus some. The table shows 150,000 to 200,000 clones, with roughly 83% occurring only once. Sequenced material: PBMCs or T cells enriched from blood (not recorded which). All receptors come from a man aged 70 or older who had been exposed to COVID-19. CDR3s leave out the opening cysteine and the closing phenylalanine or tryptophan. A row's size may be missing; if present it is once, few, many or a size class.

clone size	J gene	V gene	CDR3 protein
.	TRBJ1-6	TRBV6-5	ASIHGRGFNSPLH
.	TRBJ2-3	TRBV19	ASSHGASTGTQY
.	TRBJ1-1	TRBV28	ASDWSLGGTEAF
.	TRBJ1-1	TRBV6-2/TRBV6-3	ASSIRGTEAF
.	TRBJ1-5	TRBV5-8	ASITQGIGNQPQH
few	TRBJ1-4	TRBV7-3	ASSSPGEGVGVNEKLF
.	TRBJ2-1	TRBV7-9	ASSPRRTGPNEQF
.	TRBJ2-3	TRBV4-3	ASSLFPTGSTDTQY
.	TRBJ2-7	TRBV27	ASRGVPGQNYEQY
.	TRBJ2-5	TRBV13	ASSSDRGDETQY
.	TRBJ2-5	TRBV19	ASSHLVGTRQETQY
few	TRBJ1-1	TRBV7-2	ASRGTGMNTEAF
.	TRBJ1-2	TRBV25-1	ASSVTRLYGYT
.	TRBJ1-2	TRBV5-6	ASSLNRGMGGYT
.	TRBJ2-7	TRBV3-1/TRBV3-2	ASSDKLAGRSYEQY